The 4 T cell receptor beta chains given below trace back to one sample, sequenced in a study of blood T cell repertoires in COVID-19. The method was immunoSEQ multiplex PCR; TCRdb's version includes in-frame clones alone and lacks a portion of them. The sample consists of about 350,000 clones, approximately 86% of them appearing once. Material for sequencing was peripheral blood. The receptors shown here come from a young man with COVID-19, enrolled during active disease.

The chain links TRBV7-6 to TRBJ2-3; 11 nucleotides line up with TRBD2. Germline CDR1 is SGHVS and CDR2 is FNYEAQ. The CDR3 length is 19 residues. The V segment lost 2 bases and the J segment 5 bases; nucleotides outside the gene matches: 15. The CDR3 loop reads CASSLRTSGGSLPGDTQYF. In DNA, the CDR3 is TGTGCCAGCAGCTTAAGAACTAGCGGGGGAAGCCTACCGGGAGATACGCAGTATTTT.

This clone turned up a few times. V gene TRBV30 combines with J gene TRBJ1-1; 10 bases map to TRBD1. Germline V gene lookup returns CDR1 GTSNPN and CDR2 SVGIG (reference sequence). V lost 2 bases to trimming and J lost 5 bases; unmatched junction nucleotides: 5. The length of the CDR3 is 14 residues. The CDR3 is CAWSTGQGRTEAFF. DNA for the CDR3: TGTGCCTGGAGTACGGGACAGGGGAGAACTGAAGCTTTCTTT.

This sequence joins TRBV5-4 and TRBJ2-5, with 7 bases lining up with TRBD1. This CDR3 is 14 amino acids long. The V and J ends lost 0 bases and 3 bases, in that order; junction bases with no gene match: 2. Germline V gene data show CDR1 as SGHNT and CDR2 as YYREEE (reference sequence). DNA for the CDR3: TGTGCCAGCAGCTTGGGACAGGGTAAAGAGACCCAGTACTTC. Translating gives CASSLGQGKETQYF.

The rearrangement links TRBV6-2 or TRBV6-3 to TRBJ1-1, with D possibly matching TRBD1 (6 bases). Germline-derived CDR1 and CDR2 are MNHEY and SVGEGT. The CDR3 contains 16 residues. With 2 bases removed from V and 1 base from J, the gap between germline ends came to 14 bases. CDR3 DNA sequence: TGTGCCAGCAGTTACGGGGACACAGGACGGAACACTGAAGCTTTCTTT. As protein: CASSYGDTGRNTEAFF.